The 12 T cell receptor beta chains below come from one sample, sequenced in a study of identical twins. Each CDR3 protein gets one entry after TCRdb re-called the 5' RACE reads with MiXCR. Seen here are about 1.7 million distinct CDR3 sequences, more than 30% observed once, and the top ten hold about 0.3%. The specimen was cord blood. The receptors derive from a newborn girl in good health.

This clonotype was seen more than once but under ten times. The chain's CDR3 is CASVRGGRNNEQFF. In nucleotides, the CDR3 is TGTGCCAGCGTTCGGGGGGGCCGGAACAATGAGCAGTTCTTC. The V call is TRBV12-3 or TRBV12-4, the J call TRBJ2-1, with TRBD2 identical over 8 bases. V was pared by 8 bases and J by 5 bases, with 8 bases of the junction left unmatched. The CDR3 runs 14 residues.

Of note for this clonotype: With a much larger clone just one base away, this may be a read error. CDR3 DNA sequence: TGCAGCGTGCTCCCCCAACCCTACAATGAGCGGTTCTTC. It is translated as CSVLPQPYNERFF. The rearrangement uses TRBV29-1 and TRBJ2-1, with D unclear. Germline CDR1 is SQVTM and CDR2 is ANQGSEA. The CDR3 spans 13 residues.

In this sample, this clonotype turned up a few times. CDR3 nucleotide sequence: TGTGCCAGCAGGCGGACTCCCCTTAACTACGAGCAGTACTTC. Its translation: CASRRTPLNYEQYF. V and J are TRBV6-5 and TRBJ2-5; possibly TRBD2 for D (5 bases). The assigned J gene may be wrong: the sequence end matches TRBJ2-7 better. CDR3 length equals 14 residues. Germline V gene sequence: CDR1 MNHEY, CDR2 SVGAGI.

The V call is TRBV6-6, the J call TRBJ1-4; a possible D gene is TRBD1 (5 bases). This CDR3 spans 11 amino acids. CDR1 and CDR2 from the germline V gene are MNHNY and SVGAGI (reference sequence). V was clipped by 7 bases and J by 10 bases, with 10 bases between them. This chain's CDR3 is CASKEGRKLFF. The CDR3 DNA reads TGTGCCAGCAAGGAGGGGCGAAAACTGTTTTTT.

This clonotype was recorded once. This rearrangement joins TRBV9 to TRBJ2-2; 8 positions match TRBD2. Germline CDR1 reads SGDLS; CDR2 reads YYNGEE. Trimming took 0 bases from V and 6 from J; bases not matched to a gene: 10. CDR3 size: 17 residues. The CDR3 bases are TGTGCCAGCAGCGTAGATCGGGTAGCGGGAAACGCCGGGGAGCTGTTTTTT. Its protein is CASSVDRVAGNAGELFF.

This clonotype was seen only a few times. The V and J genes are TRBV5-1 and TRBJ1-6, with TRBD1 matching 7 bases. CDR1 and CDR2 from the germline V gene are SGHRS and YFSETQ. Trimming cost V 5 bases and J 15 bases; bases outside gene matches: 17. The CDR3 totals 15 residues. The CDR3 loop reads CASSSTGTADRGLHF. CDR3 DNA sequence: TGCGCCAGCAGTTCTACCGGGACAGCCGATCGTGGCCTCCACTTT.

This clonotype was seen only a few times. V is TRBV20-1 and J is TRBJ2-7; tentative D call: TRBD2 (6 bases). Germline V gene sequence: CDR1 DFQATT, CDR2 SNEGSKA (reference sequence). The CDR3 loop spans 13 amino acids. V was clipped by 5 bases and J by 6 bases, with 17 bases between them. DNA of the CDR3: TGCAGTGCTCCAGCGGGCGGCACGCCCGAGCAGTACTTC. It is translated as CSAPAGGTPEQYF.

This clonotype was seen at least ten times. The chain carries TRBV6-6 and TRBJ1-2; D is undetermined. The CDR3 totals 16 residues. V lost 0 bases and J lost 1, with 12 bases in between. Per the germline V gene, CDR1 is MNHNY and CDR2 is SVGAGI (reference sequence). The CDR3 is CASSYSLKSFNYGYTF. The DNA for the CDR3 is TGTGCCAGCAGTTACTCGCTCAAGTCGTTTAACTATGGCTACACCTTC.

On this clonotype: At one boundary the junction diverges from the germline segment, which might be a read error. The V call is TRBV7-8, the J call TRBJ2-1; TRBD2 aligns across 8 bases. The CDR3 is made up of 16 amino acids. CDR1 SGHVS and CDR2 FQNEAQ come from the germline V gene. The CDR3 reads CASNNIAGIRHNGQFF. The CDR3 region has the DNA TGTGCCAGCAACAATATAGCGGGAATAAGGCACAATGGGCAGTTCTTC.

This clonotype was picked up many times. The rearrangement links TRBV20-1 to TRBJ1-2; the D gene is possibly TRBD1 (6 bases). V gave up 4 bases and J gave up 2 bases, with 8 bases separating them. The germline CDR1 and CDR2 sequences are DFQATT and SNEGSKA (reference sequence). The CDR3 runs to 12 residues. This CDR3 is CSATGTNYGYTF. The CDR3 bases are TGCAGTGCTACAGGGACAAACTATGGCTACACCTTC.

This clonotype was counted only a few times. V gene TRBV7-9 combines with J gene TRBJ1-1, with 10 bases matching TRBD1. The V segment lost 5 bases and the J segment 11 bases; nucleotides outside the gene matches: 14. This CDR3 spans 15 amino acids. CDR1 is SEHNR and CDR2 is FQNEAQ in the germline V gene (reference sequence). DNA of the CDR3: TGTGCCAGCAGCCCTCGTGGGACAGGGGTTGGCGGGGCTTTCTTT. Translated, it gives CASSPRGTGVGGAFF.

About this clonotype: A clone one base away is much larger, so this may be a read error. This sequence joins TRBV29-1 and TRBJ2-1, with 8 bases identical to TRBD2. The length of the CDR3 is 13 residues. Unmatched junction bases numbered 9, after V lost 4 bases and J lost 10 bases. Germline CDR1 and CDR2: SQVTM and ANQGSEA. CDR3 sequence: CSVVSGRDYEQFF. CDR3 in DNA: TGCAGCGTTGTTTCCGGGAGGGACTACGAGCAGTTCTTC.